The source of this T cell receptor beta chain is a study of circulating CD8 cells and anti-PD-1 response in melanoma. Looking at the study overall: Every 2 weeks, patients got 3 mg/kg nivolumab intravenously. Study-wide results and limits: Published repertoire comparisons used only baseline and M1 samples.

Each library started from around 15 ng of total RNA using the QIAseq Immune Repertoire TCR panel. One entry per CDR3 protein, called by TCRdb with MiXCR from the reads. The sample consists of over 900 distinct CDR3 sequences, approximately 9.1% of them appearing once. Relative to its sample, this clonotype is medium-sized (0.01 to 0.1%). Its antigen is still unknown. CDR1 MNHEY and CDR2 SMNVEV come from the germline V gene (reference sequence). V gave up 6 bases and J gave up 3 bases, with 18 bases separating them. This CDR3 has 15 residues. From live CD3+CD8+TCRalphabeta+ cells, four PD-1 and/or TIGIT subsets were sorted.

This receptor was taken from a human donor with melanoma. The sequencing here drew on CD8+ T cells from PBMCs, taken at baseline or after one month of anti-PD-1 therapy (not recorded which). V usage is TRBV27 and J usage is TRBJ2-7; possibly TRBD2 for D (6 bases). CDR3 in amino acids: CASSQRLGSLYEQYF. CDR3 coding DNA: TGTGCCAGCAGCCAAAGACTAGGATCCCTCTACGAGCAGTACTTC.